The sequence of this T cell receptor beta chain was determined in a study of human T cells and chemical hapten exposure. The overall study: How much TCR each sample yielded varied, mostly because pooled library volumes differed slightly. The study's findings and limits: Donors, who had alopecia, may show an immune response that differs from healthy people's. Sensitizing to DPC left TCRs with a frequency above 1 in 1000 unaltered.

On this clonotype itself: The antigen remains unidentified.

TCRdb itself ran the RACE reads through MiXCR, one entry per CDR3 protein. The sample has about 76,000 distinct CDR3 sequences; under 15% are singletons. Germline loops: CDR1 SEHNR, CDR2 FQNEAQ (reference sequence). After removal of 11 bases from V and 3 bases from J, the junction contained 8 bases not matched to a gene. This CDR3 is built from 13 residues. Time point defined: patch test 3, about 24 weeks after DPC sensitization. Treatment reported: therapeutic diphenylcyclopropenone sensitization with weekly scalp DPC. Extraction of total RNA was performed on unfractionated whole blood. The specimen was whole blood, collected in connection with sensitization to the hapten diphenylcyclopropenone (DPC). This TCR was sampled from a woman between 45 and 65 years old with alopecia areata. Some clones in this sample may be carry-over from other donors' samples. The genes are TRBV7-9 and TRBJ1-2; TRBD1 matches 8 bases. This chain's CDR3 is CAGGDRFDYGYTF. CDR3 nucleotides: TGTGCCGGCGGGGACAGGTTTGACTATGGCTACACCTTC.